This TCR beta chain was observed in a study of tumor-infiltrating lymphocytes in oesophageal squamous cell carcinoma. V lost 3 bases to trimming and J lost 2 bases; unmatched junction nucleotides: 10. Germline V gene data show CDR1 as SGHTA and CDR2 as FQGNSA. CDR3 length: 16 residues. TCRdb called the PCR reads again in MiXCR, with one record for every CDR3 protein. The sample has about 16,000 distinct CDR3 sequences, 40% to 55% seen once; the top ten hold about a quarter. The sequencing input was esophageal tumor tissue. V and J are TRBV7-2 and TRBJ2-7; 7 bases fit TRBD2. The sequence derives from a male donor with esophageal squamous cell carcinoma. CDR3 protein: CASSLNSGPQTYEQYF. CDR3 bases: TGTGCCAGCAGCTTGAATAGCGGGCCGCAAACCTACGAGCAGTACTTC.